Shown below are 32 T cell receptor beta chains from a single sample sequenced in a study of shared clonotypes between healthy human individuals. Data came from immunoSEQ multiplex PCR; TCRdb stores just in-frame clones and leaves some out. The table shows roughly 380,000 clones, with about 96% occurring only once. Sequences were obtained from memory CD8+ T cells sorted from blood. As to subset: CD45RO+ cells pooled with CCR7-negative TemRA cells. All receptors derive from a man aged 25 to 45 in good health.

Comments on this clone: Other DNA sequences of this sample code for an identical CDR3. This sequence joins TRBV28 and TRBJ2-5; a weak D match, TRBD2 (6 bases). Trimming left V 6 bases short and J 1 base short, with 9 bases between. Germline V gives CDR1 MDHEN, CDR2 SYDVKM. The length of the CDR3 is 13 residues. Here the CDR3 reads CASSPGGQETQYF. CDR3 DNA sequence: TGTGCCAGCAGCCCCGGGGGCCAAGAGACCCAGTACTTC. Full variable domain (outside the CDR3, taken from reference TRBV28 and TRBJ2-5): DVKVTQSSRYLVKRTGEKVFLECVQDMDHENMFWYRQDPGLGLRLIYFSYDVKMKEKGDIPEGYSVSREKKERFSLILESASTNQTSMYLCASSPGGQETQYFGPGTRLLVL.

The chain joins TRBV11-1 to TRBJ2-7; 9 nucleotides match TRBD2. The CDR3 is made up of 15 amino acids. Losses at the gene ends were 0 bases for V and 4 bases for J; bases not matched to a gene: 4. CDR1 is SGHAT and CDR2 is FQDESV in the germline V gene (reference sequence). The CDR3 sequence: CASSLAGLAVYEQYF. The DNA for the CDR3 is TGTGCCAGCAGCTTAGCGGGACTAGCTGTGTACGAGCAGTACTTC.

V is TRBV6-5 and J is TRBJ1-2; D is possibly TRBD1 (5 bases). The V end lost 3 bases, the J end lost 6 bases, and 11 bases lay between the germline ends. Germline V gives CDR1 MNHEY, CDR2 SVGAGI. This CDR3 is built from 13 residues. CDR3 residues: CASSYLQGHGYTF. DNA of the CDR3: TGTGCCAGCAGTTATCTCCAGGGCCATGGCTACACCTTC.

This chain joins TRBV28 and TRBJ1-2; D call uncertain. This CDR3 is built from 14 residues. Germline assignment: CDR1 MDHEN and CDR2 SYDVKM. V was pared by 8 bases and J by 6 bases, with 19 bases between. This chain's CDR3 is CASSQLRGGDGYTF. Here the CDR3 DNA reads TGTGCCAGCTCCCAGCTTCGGGGTGGGGATGGCTACACCTTC.

The V and J genes are TRBV28 and TRBJ2-7; a possible D gene is TRBD1 (5 bases). This CDR3 is 13 amino acids long. The V gene lost 4 bases and the J gene lost 2 bases, with 9 bases spanning the gap. Germline lookup yields CDR1 MDHEN and CDR2 SYDVKM. The CDR3 is CASSSTVPYEQYF. Written as DNA, the CDR3 is TGTGCCAGCAGTTCGACAGTCCCCTACGAGCAGTACTTC.

J is TRBJ2-2 and V is TRBV7-2, with 9 bases that match TRBD1. CDR3 size: 17 residues. V lost 5 bases and J lost 3; bases outside the gene matches: 10. CDR1 is SGHTA, CDR2 FQGNSA, per germline. The CDR3 DNA reads as TGTGCCAGCAGCCCCCCTCGGGACAGGGCAGACACCGGGGAGCTGTTTTTT. Protein: CASSPPRDRADTGELFF. Combining the CDR3 with reference TRBV7-2 and TRBJ2-2 gives the whole variable domain GAGVSQSPSNKVTEKGKDVELRCDPISGHTALYWYRQSLGQGLEFLIYFQGNSAPDKSGLPSDRFSAERTGGSVSTLTIQRTQQEDSAVYLCASSPPRDRADTGELFFGEGSRLTVL.

The chain joins TRBV7-9 to TRBJ1-6, with 7 bases aligning to TRBD1. The trim removed 5 bases at V and 5 bases at J, leaving 6 bases unmatched. Germline V gene sequence: CDR1 SEHNR, CDR2 FQNEAQ (reference sequence). This CDR3 is 15 amino acids long. CDR3 sequence (DNA): TGTGCCAGCAGCCCATCCGGGACAGATAATTCACCCCTCCACTTT. Amino acid sequence: CASSPSGTDNSPLHF.

The chain joins TRBV14 to TRBJ2-7, with 8 bases identical to TRBD1. V lost 9 bases to trimming and J lost 6 bases; unmatched junction nucleotides: 7. CDR1 and CDR2 (germline): SGHDN, FVKESK. This CDR3 is 12 amino acids long. CDR3 nucleotide sequence: TGTGCCAGTTCTTCAGGGGGCCCCGAGCAGTACTTC. It translates to CASSSGGPEQYF.

The rearrangement uses TRBV6-1 and TRBJ2-2; 10 bases align to TRBD2. CDR1 and CDR2 from the germline V gene are MNHNS and SASEGT. The CDR3 loop spans 15 amino acids. Germline trimming cut 2 bases from V and 4 bases from J; bases unmatched to any gene: 1. CDR3 amino acids: CASSESGRATGELFF. The CDR3 coding sequence is TGTGCCAGCAGTGAAAGCGGGAGGGCCACCGGGGAGCTGTTTTTT.

The sample holds one count of this clone. V gene TRBV25-1 combines with J gene TRBJ2-3; D could derive from TRBD1 or TRBD2 (5 bases each). This CDR3 spans 17 amino acids. The V end lost 8 bases, the J end lost 3 bases, and 24 bases lay between the germline ends. In germline, CDR1 is MGHDK, CDR2 SYGVNS. The CDR3 region has the DNA TGTGCCAGCCCCTGCCGGGGCAGGTCAAGCCCTACAGATACGCAGTATTTT. Residues: CASPCRGRSSPTDTQYF.

The CDR3 sequence is CASSEFHPGTVNQPQHF. CDR3 coding DNA: TGTGCCAGCAGTGAATTTCACCCCGGGACGGTCAATCAGCCCCAGCATTTT. The gene calls are TRBV6-1 and TRBJ1-5; TRBD1 is a possible D gene (5 bases). Germline values: CDR1 MNHNS, CDR2 SASEGT. This CDR3 is 17 amino acids long. Between the trimmed V and J ends, which lost 2 bases and 3 bases, there was a span of 17 bases.

V usage is TRBV4-2 and J usage is TRBJ2-7, with a possible D match to TRBD1 (6 bases). The CDR3 consists of 15 residues. CDR1 LGHNA and CDR2 YNFKEQ come from the germline V gene. V gave up 1 base and J gave up 4 bases, with 14 bases separating them. The CDR3 sequence: CASSQAGGTRYEQYF. In nucleotides, the CDR3 is TGTGCCAGCAGCCAAGCTGGGGGCACTAGGTACGAGCAGTACTTC.

V and J are TRBV5-1 and TRBJ2-2; possibly TRBD2 for D (6 bases). The V and J ends lost 0 bases and 5 bases respectively, with 17 bases between them. The CDR3 has 17 residues. CDR1 is SGHRS and CDR2 is YFSETQ in the germline V gene. As DNA, the CDR3 is TGCGCCAGCAGCTTGGGGACTACCCCGGGGTGGACCGGGGAGCTGTTTTTT. Translating gives CASSLGTTPGWTGELFF.

The rearrangement uses TRBV29-1 and TRBJ2-1; TRBD1 or TRBD2 may be the D gene (5 bases each). V was cut by 0 bases and J by 10 bases, with 16 bases left in between. CDR1 SQVTM and CDR2 ANQGSEA come from the germline V gene. The CDR3 extends over 14 amino acids. The CDR3 DNA follows: TGCAGCGTTGAAGATTTGGGGCTCGCTAGCGAGCAGTTCTTC. Translation: CSVEDLGLASEQFF.

The rearrangement links TRBV7-9 to TRBJ2-7, with TRBD1 as a possible D gene (6 bases). V was shortened by 5 bases and J by 1 base, with 15 bases between the two germline ends. The CDR3 is 15 amino acids. The germline gives CDR1 SEHNR, CDR2 FQNEAQ (reference sequence). In nucleotides, the CDR3 is TGTGCCAGCAGCCCCTATTCGCAGGGGTCCTACGAGCAGTACTTC. It translates to CASSPYSQGSYEQYF.

This clone was seen a single time. The chain employs TRBV19 and TRBJ2-2, with D unclear. The CDR3 extends over 13 amino acids. Germline V lookup: CDR1 LNHDA, CDR2 SQIVND (reference sequence). V lost 7 bases and J lost 5, with 11 bases in between. The chain's CDR3 is CASKTLGTGELFF. The CDR3 DNA reads as TGTGCCAGTAAAACTCTAGGGACCGGGGAGCTGTTTTTT.

In its sample, this clone was seen once. The chain has TRBV30 and TRBJ2-5; D unresolved. This CDR3 contains 11 residues. V gave up 4 bases and J gave up 5 bases, with 8 bases separating them. Germline CDR1 reads GTSNPN; CDR2 reads SVGIG (reference sequence). The CDR3 DNA is TGTGCCTGGATGAACGGGGAGACCCAGTACTTC. Amino acids: CAWMNGETQYF.

CDR3 in amino acids: CAIMGGRDTQYF. CDR3 nucleotides: TGTGCCATCATGGGCGGGAGGGATACGCAGTATTTT. The chain employs TRBV10-3 and TRBJ2-3; 8 nucleotides agree with TRBD2. This CDR3 comprises 12 residues. With V trimmed by 7 bases and J by 6 bases, 3 bases remained unmatched. CDR1 ENHRY and CDR2 SYGVKD come from the germline V gene.

The V call is TRBV2, the J call TRBJ1-3; no reliable D call. Trimming took 8 bases from V and 3 from J, leaving 14 bases between them. This CDR3 is 14 amino acids long. CDR1 SNHLY and CDR2 FYNNEI come from the germline V gene. The CDR3 reads CASGPGRRGNTIYF. Written as DNA, the CDR3 is TGTGCCAGCGGTCCGGGTCGGCGTGGAAACACCATATATTTT.

Remarks on this clone: The sample carries other DNA sequences with the same CDR3. The chain joins TRBV7-8 to TRBJ2-3; unclear D gene. The V and J ends lost 3 bases and 6 bases respectively, with 10 bases between them. The CDR3 covers 13 residues. The V gene's germline CDR1 is SGHVS and CDR2 FQNEAQ. CDR3 bases: TGTGCCAGCAGCTTTGGTGGCGCGGATACGCAGTATTTT. Residues: CASSFGGADTQYF.

The chain employs TRBV11-2 and TRBJ2-3; 7 bases agree with TRBD2. This CDR3 comprises 15 residues. The germline CDR1 and CDR2 sequences are SGHAT and FQNNGV. Trimming cost V 0 bases and J 4 bases; bases outside gene matches: 4. The CDR3 is CASSLEVLAADTQYF. CDR3 sequence (DNA): TGTGCCAGCAGCTTAGAGGTGCTAGCGGCAGATACGCAGTATTTT.

V usage is TRBV5-5 and J usage is TRBJ2-5; TRBD2 aligns across 7 bases. The CDR3 runs 15 residues. The germline V gene has CDR1 SGHKS and CDR2 YYEKEE (reference sequence). With V trimmed by 0 bases and J by 6 bases, 8 bases remained unmatched. The CDR3 loop reads CASSLAPRGGQTQYF. CDR3 bases: TGTGCCAGCAGCTTGGCCCCCCGCGGGGGTCAGACCCAGTACTTC.

Concerning this clone: Other nucleotide sequences from this sample produce the same CDR3. This sequence joins TRBV9 and TRBJ2-2; D gene ambiguous. This CDR3 spans 12 amino acids. Germline lookup yields CDR1 SGDLS and CDR2 YYNGEE. V lost 0 bases to trimming and J lost 6 bases, with 3 bases between them. CDR3 nucleotide sequence: TGTGCCAGCAGCGTAGAGGCCGGGGAGCTGTTTTTT. It encodes CASSVEAGELFF.

CDR3 loop: CASGLARPKRDTQYF. CDR3 DNA sequence: TGTGCCAGCGGACTAGCGCGCCCGAAAAGGGATACGCAGTATTTT. This sequence joins TRBV7-3 and TRBJ2-3, with 9 bases that match TRBD2. Germline trimming cut 8 bases from V and 6 bases from J; bases unmatched to any gene: 12. The germline CDR1 and CDR2 sequences are SGHTA and FQGTGA. CDR3 size: 15 residues.

V gene TRBV4-1 combines with J gene TRBJ1-6; a weak D match, TRBD1 (6 bases). CDR3 size: 16 residues. The V end lost 5 bases, the J end lost 8 bases, and 19 bases lay between the germline ends. The V gene's germline CDR1 is MGHRA and CDR2 YSYEKL. The CDR3 DNA reads as TGCGCCAGCAGCAATACTAGGGGGACTGTTGATTCACCCCTCCACTTT. This translates into CASSNTRGTVDSPLHF.

V and J are TRBV10-3 and TRBJ1-3, with TRBD1 as a possible D gene (5 bases). The germline V gene has CDR1 ENHRY and CDR2 SYGVKD. V dropped 4 bases and J dropped 2 bases, with 12 bases sitting between them. This CDR3 has 15 residues. This CDR3 reads CAISGGVLAGNTIYF. The CDR3 nucleotides are TGTGCCATCAGTGGGGGGGTCCTCGCTGGAAACACCATATATTTT.

The V call is TRBV5-4, the J call TRBJ1-1, with D unresolved. The CDR3 spans 11 residues. CDR1 is SGHNT and CDR2 is YYREEE in the germline V gene (reference sequence). V lost 4 bases and J lost 1, with 2 bases in between. CDR3 nucleotides: TGTGCCAGCAGCACGAACACTGAAGCTTTCTTT. This sequence encodes CASSTNTEAFF.

V and J are TRBV2 and TRBJ2-3; 9 positions match TRBD2. J lost 1 base, V lost 8 bases, and 1 base had no gene match. The CDR3 loop spans 13 amino acids. CDR1 SNHLY and CDR2 FYNNEI come from the germline V gene. CDR3 sequence reads: CASRLAGTDTQYF. CDR3 sequence (DNA): TGTGCCAGCCGACTAGCGGGCACAGATACGCAGTATTTT.

The rearrangement joins TRBV28 to TRBJ2-1; D uncertain. V was clipped by 2 bases and J by 2 bases, with 7 bases between them. CDR3 length equals 14 residues. Germline CDR1 and CDR2: MDHEN and SYDVKM. CDR3 nucleotides: TGTGCCAGCAGTTTAGGGCCACCCTACAATGAGCAGTTCTTC. Translation: CASSLGPPYNEQFF. The complete variable domain, with remaining parts taken from reference TRBV28 and TRBJ2-1, reads DVKVTQSSRYLVKRTGEKVFLECVQDMDHENMFWYRQDPGLGLRLIYFSYDVKMKEKGDIPEGYSVSREKKERFSLILESASTNQTSMYLCASSLGPPYNEQFFGPGTRLTVL.

CDR3 in DNA: TGTGCTAGTGGGTCTCTAGCGGAGCAGTTCTTC. This gives the protein CASGSLAEQFF. The J gene is TRBJ2-1, the V gene TRBV12-5; possibly TRBD2 for D (6 bases). Trimming took 6 bases from V and 10 from J, leaving 10 bases between them. The CDR3 has 11 residues. Germline V gene data show CDR1 as LGHNT and CDR2 as FRNRAP.

The CDR3 loop reads CATSILPGQGVTDTQYF. The CDR3, as DNA: TGTGCCACCAGCATCCTGCCGGGACAGGGGGTAACAGATACGCAGTATTTT. The chain couples TRBV15 to TRBJ2-3, with TRBD1 identical over 11 bases. Per the germline V gene, CDR1 is LNHNV and CDR2 is YYDKDF (reference sequence). V gave up 4 bases and J gave up 3 bases; unmatched junction bases: 9. The CDR3 loop spans 17 amino acids.

The chain has TRBV2 and TRBJ1-1; D gene unclear. V was pared by 2 bases and J by 2 bases, with 12 bases between. Germline V gene lookup returns CDR1 SNHLY and CDR2 FYNNEI. This CDR3 is 15 amino acids long. The CDR3 sequence: CASSEFEVRNTEAFF. Here the CDR3 DNA reads TGTGCCAGCAGTGAATTTGAGGTTCGAAACACTGAAGCTTTCTTT.